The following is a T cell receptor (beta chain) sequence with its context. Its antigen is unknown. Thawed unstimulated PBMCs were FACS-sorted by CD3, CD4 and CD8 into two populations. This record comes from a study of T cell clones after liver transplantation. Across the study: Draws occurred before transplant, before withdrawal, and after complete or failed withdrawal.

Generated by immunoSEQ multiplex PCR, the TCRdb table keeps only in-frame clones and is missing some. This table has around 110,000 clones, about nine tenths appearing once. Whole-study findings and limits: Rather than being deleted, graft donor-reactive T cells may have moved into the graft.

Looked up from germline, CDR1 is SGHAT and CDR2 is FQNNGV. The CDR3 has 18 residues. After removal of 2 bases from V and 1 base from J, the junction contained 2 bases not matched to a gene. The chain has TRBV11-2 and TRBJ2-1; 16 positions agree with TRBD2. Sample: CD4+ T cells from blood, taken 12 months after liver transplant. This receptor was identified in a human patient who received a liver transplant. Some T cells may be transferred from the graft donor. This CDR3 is CASSLRGLAGGSYNEQFF. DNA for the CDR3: TGTGCCAGCAGCTTAAGGGGACTAGCGGGAGGGTCCTACAATGAGCAGTTCTTC.